This TCR beta chain is from a study of T cells in Graves' hyperthyroidism and ophthalmopathy. Study at large: The blood sample was taken at first diagnosis, before treatment began.

Based on clinical symptoms, serum thyroxine and TRAb, thyroid ultrasound and orbital computed tomography, diagnoses were reached. The source of the PBMCs was 8 to 10 ml of fresh peripheral blood. Germline V lookup: CDR1 LNHDA, CDR2 SQIVND (reference sequence). CDR3 length: 15 amino acids. The V gene end was trimmed by 5 bases and the J gene end by 5 bases; junction bases not matched to a gene: 9. From RNA transcripts, TCR beta CDR3 regions were amplified. The TCR CDR3 first-round RT-PCR relied on the HTBI primer set. TCRdb fed the multiplex PCR reads into MiXCR, producing one record per CDR3 protein. The table shows around 600,000 distinct CDR3 sequences, with about 14% occurring only once.

Sequencing was done on a sample of blood. The chain couples TRBV19 to TRBJ1-2; 9 positions match TRBD1. This clonotype was obtained from a woman aged 50 to 65 with Graves' ophthalmopathy. The CDR3: CASSVSTGGSYGYTF. The CDR3 nucleotides read TGTGCCAGTAGTGTTTCAACAGGGGGCTCATATGGCTACACCTTC.